The rows below give T cell receptor beta chains drawn from one sample of a study of cytotoxic CD8 clonotypes in ibrutinib-treated CLL. Sequencing was performed with immunoSEQ multiplex PCR; in TCRdb, only in-frame clones are kept and a portion is missing. This sample carries 20,000 to 30,000 clones, about 70% of them seen once, and the ten largest clones take more than 25%. The starting material was PBMCs, obtained after 24 months of ibrutinib treatment. The receptors were gathered from a human donor with chronic lymphocytic leukemia. Both conserved end residues are part of each CDR3. The order of the fields is J gene, V gene, CDR3 protein.

TRBJ2-5	TRBV7-9	CASSSGGETQYF
TRBJ2-2	TRBV5-1	CASSLEQGNTGELFF
TRBJ2-3	TRBV6-6	CASSPKGQAADTQYF
TRBJ2-5	TRBV1	CTSSQGRDYQETQYF
TRBJ2-1	TRBV2	CASSGYVTGAYNEQFF
TRBJ2-1	TRBV27	CASRPGGASSYNEQFF
TRBJ2-7	TRBV2	CASSEAKTFGQVWNF
TRBJ1-2	TRBV7-9	CASSDNRGLNDGYTF
TRBJ1-1	TRBV10-1	CASSESGAPGGDTEAFF
TRBJ1-2	TRBV4-1	CASSQAADRIRDHF
TRBJ2-3	TRBV4-1	CASSPTADTQYF
TRBJ1-2	TRBV10-2	CASSWSLTGGIYGYTF
TRBJ2-6	TRBV29-1	CSVGSSGANVLTF
TRBJ2-2	TRBV29-1	CSVRTGNTGELFF
TRBJ2-7	TRBV9	CASSVGTTRGSYEQYF
TRBJ2-6	TRBV4-1	CASTGGSGANVLTF
TRBJ1-1	TRBV5-4	CASSLRGDTEAFF
TRBJ2-7	TRBV27	CASSLGGPTYEQYF
TRBJ2-1	TRBV5-6	CASSPGFNEQFF
TRBJ2-7	TRBV5-1	CASSPRQGPAYEQYF
TRBJ2-7	TRBV5-4	CASSRDRGPEEQYF
TRBJ1-1	TRBV7-6	CASSPGGGAGAFF
TRBJ1-6	TRBV27	CASRTGQNYNSPLHF
TRBJ2-7	TRBV15	CATSRDEGQGMYEQYF
TRBJ1-6	TRBV7-9	CASSLGYSYNSPLHF
TRBJ1-3	TRBV9	CASSATGVVGGNTIYF
TRBJ1-2	TRBV29-1	CSVVQGALGYTF
TRBJ1-5	TRBV11-2	CASSLQDSNQPQHF
TRBJ1-5	TRBV6-5	CASTRDRDQPQHF
TRBJ2-1	TRBV25-1	CASSESLPEQFF
TRBJ2-2	TRBV5-4	CASSLARDRVITGELFF
TRBJ1-1	TRBV27	CASSFMQGLNTEAFF
TRBJ1-1	TRBV9	CASSPGTGREAFF
TRBJ2-7	TRBV19	CASSIRTGLAYEQYF
TRBJ2-2	TRBV11-2	CASSLRLAGVTGELFF
TRBJ2-2	TRBV9	CASSDGQGAGELFF
TRBJ1-2	TRBV13	CASTRGETYYTF
TRBJ1-2	TRBV15	CATSRDRGRPLNF
TRBJ2-3	TRBV2	CASSAVGLNTDTQYF
TRBJ1-5	TRBV4-1	CASSQLTGYNQPQHF
TRBJ1-4	TRBV18	CASSRSGGVDEKLFF
TRBJ1-2	TRBV4-2	CASSQGDGYGYTF
TRBJ1-1	TRBV5-5	CASSRTRSDNTEAFF
TRBJ2-7	TRBV7-9	CASTLPREGPQSGEQYF
TRBJ1-1	TRBV18	CASSPTQGDLNTEAFF
TRBJ1-4	TRBV5-6	CASSSGSEKLFF
TRBJ1-5	TRBV11-2	CASSVDRDSNQPQHF
TRBJ2-7	TRBV27	CASSRRPGHGYEQYF
TRBJ2-7	TRBV5-1	CASRPGTSAYSYEQYF
TRBJ2-1	TRBV4-1	CASSLSRSSYNEQFF
TRBJ2-3	TRBV7-9	CASSGQLAGGSTDTQYF
TRBJ2-7	TRBV10-2	CASSDPPGTQAYEQYF
TRBJ2-3	TRBV5-4	CASSYGVGLTDTQYF